This TCR beta chain was identified during a study of blood T cell repertoires in COVID-19. Across the whole study: The United States, Italy and Spain were the sources of the acute and convalescent COVID-19 samples. Sources were T cells, B-cell-depleted T cells, or PBMCs; the material itself was cDNA or gDNA.

This CDR3 is built from 14 residues. The V and J ends lost 3 bases and 4 bases respectively, with 9 bases between them. Germline V CDR1 and CDR2: KGHSH, LQKENI. The protocol was immunoSEQ multiplex PCR, while the TCRdb copy is restricted to in-frame clones and leaves out a portion. The data show over 150,000 clones, around 73% seen once. The receptor comes from a woman aged 45-60 years who had recovered from COVID-19. This chain connects TRBV18 to TRBJ1-4, with D tentatively TRBD1 (5 bases). What was sequenced was PBMCs or T cells enriched from blood (not recorded which). This CDR3 reads CASSPERGNEKLFF. The CDR3 nucleotides read TGTGCCAGCTCACCGGAAAGGGGTAATGAAAAACTGTTTTTT. Together with reference TRBV18 and TRBJ1-4, the CDR3 gives the full variable domain: NAGVMQNPRHLVRRRGQEARLRCSPMKGHSHVYWYRQLPEEGLKFMVYLQKENIIDESGMPKERFSAEFPKEGPSILRIQQVVRGDSAAYFCASSPERGNEKLFFGSGTQLSVL.